The 16 T cell receptor beta chains presented below share a single source sample, sequenced in a study of T cells in Graves' hyperthyroidism and ophthalmopathy. There were TCR beta CDR3 regions amplified from RNA transcripts. When the TCR CDR3 underwent first-round RT-PCR, the HTBI primer set was used. TCRdb called the multiplex PCR reads again in MiXCR, with one record for every CDR3 protein. The sample yields 550,000 to 600,000 distinct CDR3 sequences, 16% seen once. The specimen sequenced was blood. These TCRs come from a woman in her late teens or twenties with Graves' hyperthyroidism.

This clonotype was seen many times. CDR3 region: CSAILQGNNQPQHF. The CDR3, as DNA: TGCAGTGCTATTTTACAGGGGAACAATCAGCCCCAGCATTTT. V usage is TRBV20-1 and J usage is TRBJ1-5; TRBD1 agrees at 7 bases. The CDR3 length is 14 residues. The junction had 6 bases not matched to a gene; V was cut back by 4 bases and J by 3 bases. Germline V gene data show CDR1 as DFQATT and CDR2 as SNEGSKA (reference sequence).

The chain uses TRBV7-2 and TRBJ2-5; either TRBD1 or TRBD2 may supply D (5 bases each). V dropped 3 bases and J dropped 4 bases, with 12 bases sitting between them. The CDR3 is made up of 14 amino acids. CDR1 SGHTA and CDR2 FQGNSA come from the germline V gene. The CDR3 sequence: CASSFVGAGETQYF. CDR3 DNA sequence: TGTGCCAGCAGCTTCGTAGGGGCGGGAGAGACCCAGTACTTC.

This clonotype was picked up a small number of times. V gene TRBV19 combines with J gene TRBJ1-5; a weak D match, TRBD1 (6 bases). From germline, CDR1 is LNHDA and CDR2 SQIVND (reference sequence). The ends were cut back, 11 bases at V and 2 bases at J, with 16 bases in the middle. The CDR3 is 14 amino acids. CDR3 DNA: TGTGCCTTTTTTGGGGGGCAGGGCAATCAGCCCCAGCATTTT. This codes for CAFFGGQGNQPQHF.

This clonotype was observed many times. The chain links TRBV12-3 or TRBV12-4 to TRBJ2-2; possible D gene TRBD2, 5 bases. The length of the CDR3 is 14 residues. Trimming took off 2 bases at V and 3 bases at J, with 7 bases between the two ends. Here the CDR3 reads CASSLSGYTGELFF. CDR3 sequence (DNA): TGTGCCAGCAGTTTAAGCGGATACACCGGGGAGCTGTTTTTT.

This clonotype has ten or more counts. The chain has TRBV28 and TRBJ1-1; D gene unclear. V dropped 6 bases and J dropped 6 bases, with 11 bases sitting between them. Germline V gene sequence: CDR1 MDHEN, CDR2 SYDVKM. The CDR3 length is 12 residues. CDR3 DNA sequence: TGTGCCAGCAGCATAACACTCTCTGAAGCTTTCTTT. This translates into CASSITLSEAFF.

As to this clonotype: A junction end diverges from the germline sequence, so it may reflect a read error. The V gene is TRBV25-1, the J gene TRBJ2-7; D is ambiguous. The length of the CDR3 is 15 residues. CDR1 and CDR2 (germline): MGHDK, SYGVNS. As DNA, the CDR3 is TGTGTCAGCAGTGGGGTAGGCAGCCAGACCTACGAGCAGTACTTC. Translating gives CVSSGVGSQTYEQYF.

This clonotype was counted many times. The V and J genes are TRBV7-2 and TRBJ2-5, with D perhaps given as TRBD1 or TRBD2 (5 bases each). Germline CDR1 is SGHTA and CDR2 is FQGNSA. Between the trimmed V and J ends, which lost 5 bases and 6 bases, there was a span of 25 bases. The CDR3 is 17 residues long. In DNA, the CDR3 is TGTGCCAGCAGCCCTAGGAGAGGGGTGGTGTCCGGCAAGACCCAGTACTTC. This sequence encodes CASSPRRGVVSGKTQYF.

This clonotype came up a few times. A read error may account for a junction end that differs from germline. The chain uses TRBV20-1 and TRBJ2-7; tentative D call: TRBD2 (6 bases). The germline CDR1 and CDR2 sequences are DFQATT and SNEGSKA (reference sequence). The CDR3 length is 13 residues. The CDR3 bases are TGTAGTGCTAGCCCGGGGGTCGAGCCCGAGCAGTACTTC. It codes for CSASPGVEPEQYF.

Here the CDR3 reads CASSLIQGGYLDTQYF. CDR3 nucleotide sequence: TGTGCCAGCAGTTTAATCCAGGGAGGTTATTTGGATACGCAGTATTTT. The chain combines TRBV12-3 or TRBV12-4 with TRBJ2-3; maybe TRBD2 (6 bases). Deletions cut 2 bases from V and 6 bases from J, with 18 bases between. The CDR3 consists of 16 residues.

This clonotype showed up many times. This chain links TRBV6-1 with TRBJ2-3; TRBD2 aligns across 9 bases. The V and J ends lost 2 bases and 3 bases, in that order; junction bases with no gene match: 9. This CDR3 region has 17 residues. Looked up from germline, CDR1 is MNHNS and CDR2 is SASEGT. DNA of the CDR3: TGTGCCAGCAGTGAACCTTTTCTAGCGGGAAGTACAGATACGCAGTATTTT. Amino acids: CASSEPFLAGSTDTQYF.

Details on this clonotype: This could be a read error, since a much larger clone is one nucleotide away. The final CDR3 position lacks the conserved phenylalanine or tryptophan, pointing to a likely read error. The rearrangement links TRBV28 to TRBJ1-2, with D possibly TRBD1 on 5 matching bases. V lost 7 bases and J lost 7, with 10 bases in between. CDR3 length equals 11 residues. Germline-derived CDR1 and CDR2 are MDHEN and SYDVKM. The CDR3 sequence is CASIGVRGYTS. CDR3 DNA: TGTGCCAGCATAGGGGTTCGTGGCTACACCTCC.

There are many counts of this clonotype. The genes are TRBV10-3 and TRBJ2-7; TRBD2 agrees at 7 bases. Germline CDR1 and CDR2: ENHRY and SYGVKD. CDR3 length: 13 amino acids. Germline trimming cut 5 bases from V and 4 bases from J; bases unmatched to any gene: 5. In DNA, the CDR3 is TGTGCCATCAGTCGGGGGGTCGGGTACGAGCAGTACTTC. Its translation: CAISRGVGYEQYF.

This clonotype was counted a few times. The CDR3 DNA follows: TGCGCCAGCAGCTTGATTCCCGTGGGGAGTTCCTACAATGAGCAGTTCTTC. The encoded protein is CASSLIPVGSSYNEQFF. J is TRBJ2-1 and V is TRBV5-1; possible D gene TRBD2, 5 bases. This CDR3 has 17 residues. Germline V gene data show CDR1 as SGHRS and CDR2 as YFSETQ. The V and J ends lost 1 base and 1 base respectively, with 15 bases between them.

This chain connects TRBV19 to TRBJ1-3; 8 bases map to TRBD1. Trimming removed 6 bases from V and 3 bases from J; junction bases left unmatched: 4. The CDR3 length is 14 residues. Germline V gives CDR1 LNHDA, CDR2 SQIVND (reference sequence). The CDR3 bases are TGTGCCAGTAGACCCGGACAGGGTGGAAACACCATATATTTT. The encoded protein is CASRPGQGGNTIYF.

The chain combines TRBV3-1 with TRBJ2-3; D is uncertain. CDR3 length equals 14 residues. Per germline, CDR1 LGHDT and CDR2 YNNKEL (reference sequence). V was pared by 5 bases and J by 2 bases, with 11 bases between. Written as DNA, the CDR3 is TGTGCCAGCAGCTTCGCGGTCTACACAGATACGCAGTATTTT. Translation: CASSFAVYTDTQYF.

The gene calls are TRBV4-3 and TRBJ2-7; the D is unclear. Germline lookup yields CDR1 LGHNA and CDR2 YSLEER. The CDR3 has 13 amino acids. V lost 0 bases and J 7 bases, leaving 10 bases between the germline ends. The chain's CDR3 is CASSQDQSREQYF. The CDR3 bases are TGCGCCAGCAGCCAAGATCAGTCTAGGGAGCAGTACTTC.